A single sample gave rise to the 28 T cell receptor beta chains below, sequenced in a study of blood T cell repertoires in COVID-19. Sequencing was performed with immunoSEQ multiplex PCR; in TCRdb, only in-frame clones are kept and a portion is missing. The repertoire consists of hundreds of thousands of clones, with 80% to 90% occurring once and the leading ten covering over 4%. Sequenced sample: PBMCs or T cells enriched from blood (not recorded which). These TCRs come from a woman in her twenties or thirties who had recovered from COVID-19.

The rearrangement uses TRBV30 and TRBJ2-1, with no clear D. Trimming left V 0 bases short and J 7 bases short, with 10 bases between. The CDR3 has 13 residues. In germline, CDR1 is GTSNPN, CDR2 SVGIG (reference sequence). The CDR3 DNA is TGTGCCTGGAGTGTGAACTATCAAAATGAGCAGTTCTTC. It is translated as CAWSVNYQNEQFF.

This clone was observed a single time. This chain connects TRBV4-3 to TRBJ2-7; 13 positions agree with TRBD2. Germline CDR1 is LGHNA and CDR2 is YSLEER. V lost 4 bases, J lost 3 bases, and 3 bases stayed unmatched. This CDR3 is built from 15 residues. The CDR3 protein is CASSPGTSGIYEQYF. CDR3 sequence (DNA): TGCGCCAGCAGCCCTGGGACTAGCGGGATCTACGAGCAGTACTTC.

This clone appeared a single time. The CDR3 loop is CASSRFPQSNRETQYF. The CDR3 DNA follows: TGTGCCAGCAGCCGTTTTCCCCAGTCCAATCGAGAGACCCAGTACTTC. The chain has TRBV11-2 and TRBJ2-5, with D uncertain. Trimming shortened V by 5 bases and J by 4 bases, and 20 bases separated the two germline ends. The CDR3 is made up of 16 amino acids. CDR1 and CDR2 from the germline V gene are SGHAT and FQNNGV.

About this clone: The junction differs from germline at one of its ends, possibly a read error. V usage is TRBV18 and J usage is TRBJ1-2, with TRBD1 matching 9 bases. Germline CDR1 KGHSH, CDR2 LQKENI. This CDR3 is 14 amino acids long. Here the CDR3 DNA reads TGTGCCAGCTCATCACCGGGACAGGGTTGGGGCTACACCTTC. It encodes CASSSPGQGWGYTF.

This rearrangement joins TRBV9 to TRBJ1-2, with 9 bases aligning to TRBD1. Germline trimming cut 3 bases from V and 8 bases from J; bases unmatched to any gene: 8. CDR1 and CDR2 (germline): SGDLS, YYNGEE. The CDR3 covers 14 residues. The CDR3 protein is CASSAGDREYGYTF. As DNA, the CDR3 is TGTGCCAGCAGCGCAGGGGACAGGGAATACGGCTACACCTTC.

CDR3 loop: CASSYTWGQGTDTQYF. The CDR3 DNA reads as TGTGCCAGCAGTTACACATGGGGACAGGGCACAGATACGCAGTATTTT. V and J are TRBV6-5 and TRBJ2-3; 8 bases line up with TRBD1. With 2 bases clipped from V and 1 base from J, the junction kept 5 bases outside the gene matches. The CDR3 is made up of 16 amino acids. Germline V gene lookup returns CDR1 MNHEY and CDR2 SVGAGI.

In this sample, this clone turned up once. The chain recombines TRBV7-3 with TRBJ1-1, with D possibly TRBD1 on 5 matching bases. The CDR3 extends over 14 amino acids. Deletions cut 5 bases from V and 4 bases from J, with 14 bases between. The germline V gene encodes CDR1 SGHTA and CDR2 FQGTGA. This chain's CDR3 is CASSQTRTSTEAFF. The DNA for the CDR3 is TGTGCCAGCAGCCAGACTCGGACAAGCACTGAAGCTTTCTTT.

V usage is TRBV9 and J usage is TRBJ1-2; D is perhaps TRBD1 (5 bases). V lost 0 bases, J lost 6 bases, and 15 bases lay in between. This CDR3 has 15 amino acids. CDR1 is SGDLS, CDR2 YYNGEE, per germline. The CDR3, as DNA: TGTGCCAGCAGCGTAGCGTTGACAGTGCCTAATGGCTACACCTTC. This translates into CASSVALTVPNGYTF.

This clone was recorded a few times. At one boundary the junction diverges from the germline segment, which might be a read error. This specimen includes other DNA sequences encoding the same CDR3. This chain joins TRBV7-2 and TRBJ2-1; D ambiguous. The CDR3 runs to 11 residues. Germline CDR1 is SGHTA and CDR2 is FQGNSA. As DNA, the CDR3 is TGTGCCAGCACCTCCTTCAATGAGCAGTTCTTC. The encoded protein is CASTSFNEQFF.

This clone has a handful of counts. The chain uses TRBV5-1 and TRBJ2-3; TRBD2 aligns across 10 bases. This CDR3 is built from 15 residues. Germline V CDR1 and CDR2: SGHRS, YFSETQ. The J segment lost 1 base and the V segment lost 3 bases, leaving 2 bases of the junction unmatched. The CDR3 protein is CASSSLAGGTDTQYF. In nucleotides, the CDR3 is TGCGCCAGCAGCTCGCTAGCGGGAGGCACAGATACGCAGTATTTT.

The genes are TRBV28 and TRBJ1-1; D remains unclear. In germline, CDR1 is MDHEN, CDR2 SYDVKM. The V and J ends lost 7 bases and 0 bases respectively, with 24 bases between them. The CDR3 covers 18 residues. The CDR3 bases are TGTGCCAGCATCCGCCTCCGTAGTCAGCTCAGGCTGAACACTGAAGCTTTCTTT. Translation gives CASIRLRSQLRLNTEAFF.

This chain links TRBV3-1 (or the pseudogene TRBV3-2) with TRBJ2-7, with D possibly TRBD1 on 6 matching bases. Trimming removed 4 bases from V and 4 bases from J, with 11 bases in between. Germline CDR1 LGHDT, CDR2 YNNKEL (reference sequence). This CDR3 is built from 13 residues. CDR3 protein: CASSRTASYEQYF. The CDR3 DNA is TGTGCCAGCAGCCGGACAGCCTCTTACGAGCAGTACTTC.

V gene TRBV7-2 combines with J gene TRBJ1-1; weak D call: TRBD1 (6 bases). Deletions cut 6 bases from V and 7 bases from J, with 24 bases between. Germline-derived CDR1 and CDR2 are SGHTA and FQGNSA. The CDR3 totals 16 residues. The CDR3 DNA is TGTGCCAGCAGTCCACCGGGCCCCTTCGTAGGGGGTGAAGCTTTCTTT. Its translation is CASSPPGPFVGGEAFF.

Of note for this clone: Other DNA sequences in this specimen translate into the identical CDR3. The V and J genes are TRBV5-1 and TRBJ2-3; tentatively, D is TRBD2 (5 bases). V was shortened by 0 bases and J by 2 bases, with 7 bases between the two germline ends. This CDR3 contains 14 residues. Germline CDR1 is SGHRS and CDR2 is YFSETQ. The CDR3 region has the DNA TGCGCCAGCAGCTTGGGGGAGTCCACAGATACGCAGTATTTT. The encoded protein is CASSLGESTDTQYF.

The chain carries TRBV28 and TRBJ2-2; TRBD2 matches 10 bases. This CDR3 is 23 amino acids long. V dropped 4 bases and J dropped 0; count of bases not matched to a gene: 23. CDR1 is MDHEN and CDR2 is SYDVKM in the germline V gene. The CDR3 DNA follows: TGTGCCAGCAGTTCCCTTGGAGAGTCGAACCTAGCGGGAGTTGGGACGAACACCGGGGAGCTGTTTTTT. It encodes CASSSLGESNLAGVGTNTGELFF.

On this clone: A junction boundary mismatches the germline segment, possibly from a read error. The J gene is TRBJ2-5, the V gene TRBV7-7; D unclear. The CDR3 length is 13 residues. Germline V CDR1 and CDR2: SSHAT, FNYEAQ (reference sequence). The CDR3 DNA reads TGTGCTAGCAGCTACGACATCCAAGAGACCCAGTACTTC. It translates to CASSYDIQETQYF.

The count of this clone is one. The J gene is TRBJ1-2, the V gene TRBV4-3; D not certain. The V gene's germline CDR1 is LGHNA and CDR2 YSLEER. Deletions cut 0 bases from V and 0 bases from J, with 11 bases between. The CDR3 is 16 residues long. CDR3 loop: CASSQDLKTTNYGYTF. The CDR3 coding sequence is TGCGCCAGCAGCCAAGATCTCAAGACAACTAACTATGGCTACACCTTC.

The table lists this clone with a count of one. The chain uses TRBV20-1 and TRBJ1-1, with TRBD1 matching 7 bases. Trimming took 3 bases from V and 0 from J; bases not matched to a gene: 4. Germline CDR1 reads DFQATT; CDR2 reads SNEGSKA (reference sequence). This CDR3 is 14 amino acids long. CDR3 residues: CSASGQALNTEAFF. CDR3 bases: TGCAGTGCTAGTGGACAGGCTTTGAACACTGAAGCTTTCTTT.

The chain couples TRBV19 to TRBJ1-2; D ambiguous. The CDR3 runs to 11 residues. Germline V lookup: CDR1 LNHDA, CDR2 SQIVND (reference sequence). Trimming pared 3 bases from V and 7 bases from J, leaving 6 bases between. The CDR3 sequence: CASSMAGGYTF. CDR3 coding DNA: TGTGCCAGTAGTATGGCGGGTGGCTACACCTTC.

This CDR3 is CASSFQGADNQPQHF. As DNA, the CDR3 is TGTGCCAGCAGTTTTCAGGGGGCGGACAATCAGCCCCAGCATTTT. The V gene is TRBV6-5, the J gene TRBJ1-5; TRBD1 aligns across 8 bases. Germline trimming cut 4 bases from V and 3 bases from J; bases unmatched to any gene: 5. This CDR3 is 15 amino acids long. CDR1 is MNHEY, CDR2 SVGAGI, per germline.

The chain couples TRBV30 to TRBJ1-2; perhaps TRBD1 as D (6 bases). CDR1 GTSNPN and CDR2 SVGIG come from the germline V gene (reference sequence). Trimming stripped 2 bases from V and 8 bases from J, with 15 bases between. This CDR3 contains 13 residues. CDR3 nucleotide sequence: TGTGCCTGGAGTTCCACAGGGTTAGAGGGCTACACCTTC. This gives the protein CAWSSTGLEGYTF. The full variable domain, with the rest looked up from reference TRBV30 and TRBJ1-2, is SQTIHQWPATLVQPVGSPLSLECTVEGTSNPNLYWYRQAAGRGLQLLFYSVGIGQISSEVPQNLSASRPQDRQFILSSKKLLLSDSGFYLCAWSSTGLEGYTFGSGTRLTVV.

The V and J genes are TRBV10-3 and TRBJ2-6; TRBD2 aligns across 9 bases. Germline V CDR1 and CDR2: ENHRY, SYGVKD. Trimming at V came to 0 bases and at J to 1 base, leaving 7 bases not matched to a gene. The CDR3 consists of 19 residues. CDR3 DNA sequence: TGTGCCATCAGTGAGTCAGGGCGGGAGGGCCCTTCTGGGGCCAACGTCCTGACTTTC. Translated: CAISESGREGPSGANVLTF.

The chain combines TRBV24-1 with TRBJ1-1; D is possibly TRBD1 (5 bases). The germline gives CDR1 KGHDR, CDR2 SFDVKD. The CDR3 is 13 residues long. Trimming shortened V by 1 base and J by 6 bases, and 8 bases separated the two germline ends. The CDR3 bases are TGTGCCACCAGTGATTTTTCAGGGTCTGAAGCTTTCTTT. Translating it yields CATSDFSGSEAFF.

The CDR3 region has the DNA TGTGCCAGCAGTTTTACTCGCCTGAGGAATGAGCAGTTCTTC. Translated, it gives CASSFTRLRNEQFF. This chain uses TRBV28 with TRBJ2-1, with unresolved D. V lost 3 bases, J lost 7 bases, and 13 bases lay in between. CDR1 and CDR2 (germline): MDHEN, SYDVKM. The CDR3 runs to 14 residues.

This clone was observed a single time. The chain joins TRBV6-6 to TRBJ1-2; no clear D gene. The length of the CDR3 is 15 residues. V was cut by 4 bases and J by 0 bases, with 12 bases left in between. Germline V CDR1 and CDR2: MNHNY, SVGAGI (reference sequence). As DNA, the CDR3 is TGTGCCAGCAGTTCACCCGACAAGCCTAACTATGGCTACACCTTC. As protein: CASSSPDKPNYGYTF.

V and J are TRBV30 and TRBJ1-1; 7 bases line up with TRBD1. V lost 4 bases, J lost 3 bases, and 8 bases stayed unmatched. The CDR3 contains 14 residues. Germline CDR1 is GTSNPN and CDR2 is SVGIG (reference sequence). CDR3 DNA sequence: TGTGCCTGGACTACAGGGGTAGTAGACACTGAAGCTTTCTTT. This encodes CAWTTGVVDTEAFF.

The J gene is TRBJ1-2, the V gene TRBV29-1, with 8 nucleotides matching TRBD1. With 7 bases clipped from V and 4 bases from J, the junction kept 5 bases outside the gene matches. This CDR3 is built from 12 residues. Germline V gene lookup returns CDR1 SQVTM and CDR2 ANQGSEA. The DNA for the CDR3 is TGCAGCGGCCAGGACAGGGTCTATGGCTACACCTTC. Its translation: CSGQDRVYGYTF.

This clone came up many times. At the DNA level, this CDR3 is encoded by other sequences in the same sample as well. The gene calls are TRBV7-3 and TRBJ2-1; 7 bases map to TRBD2. CDR1 is SGHTA and CDR2 is FQGTGA in the germline V gene. Unmatched junction bases numbered 7, after V lost 2 bases and J lost 6 bases. The CDR3 runs to 15 residues. CDR3 bases: TGTGCCAGCAGCTTAGACAGCGGGGATGGCAATGAGCAGTTCTTC. Translation gives CASSLDSGDGNEQFF.